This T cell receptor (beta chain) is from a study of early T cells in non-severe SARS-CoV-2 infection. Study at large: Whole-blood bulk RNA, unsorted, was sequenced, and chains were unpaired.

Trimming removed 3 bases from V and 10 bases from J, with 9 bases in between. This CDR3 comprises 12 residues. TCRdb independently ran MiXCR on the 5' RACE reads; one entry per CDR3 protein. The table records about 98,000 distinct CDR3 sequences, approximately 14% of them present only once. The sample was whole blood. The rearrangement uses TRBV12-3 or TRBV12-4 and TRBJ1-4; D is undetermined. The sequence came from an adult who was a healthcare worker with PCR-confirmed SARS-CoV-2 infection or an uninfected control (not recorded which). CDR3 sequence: CASSLAHRKLFF. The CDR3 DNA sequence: TGTGCCAGCAGTTTGGCTCACCGAAAACTGTTTTTT.